These T cell receptor beta chains were read from a single sample in a study of T cell repertoires in cytomegalovirus infection. TCRdb re-analysed the reads in MiXCR, keeping a single row per CDR3 protein. This table holds under 300,000 distinct CDR3 sequences, over 15% found once. Input material: CD8+ T cells from PBMCs. All receptors come from a human donor in good health (CMV status not recorded). Some clones in this sample may be carry-over from other donors' samples. CDR3s include the opening cysteine and the closing phenylalanine or tryptophan. The D gene is left open where the match is weak. Not every row has a clone size; where given, it reads once, few, many or a size class.

few	TRBV7-6	TRBJ2-1	TRBD2	CASSLESAPGGVYNEQFF	TGTGCCAGCAGCTTAGAAAGTGCCCCGGGGGGGGTGTACAATGAGCAGTTCTTC
-	TRBV27	TRBJ1-4	TRBD1	CASSLSQRGRTNEKLFF	TGTGCCAGCAGTTTATCCCAAAGGGGGCGGACTAATGAAAAACTGTTTTTT
few	TRBV6-2/TRBV6-3	TRBJ2-7	-	CASSYRADPYEQYF	TGTGCCAGCAGTTACCGAGCGGATCCCTACGAGCAGTACTTC
-	TRBV30	TRBJ1-2	-	CAWSVPEYQLRKDGYTF	TGTGCCTGGAGTGTACCCGAATATCAACTTCGAAAGGATGGCTACACCTTC
medium-sized	TRBV7-2	TRBJ2-3	TRBD2	CASSLSGLAGRVDTQYF	TGTGCCAGCAGCCTATCCGGACTAGCGGGGCGAGTAGATACGCAGTATTTT
-	TRBV2	TRBJ2-7	-	CASSGTDRSHYEQYF	TGTGCCAGCAGTGGGACCGATCGGAGTCACTACGAGCAGTACTTC
few	TRBV5-1	TRBJ2-3	TRBD2	CASSLDQFAGGYTDTQYF	TGCGCCAGCAGCTTGGACCAATTCGCGGGGGGTTACACAGATACGCAGTATTTT
few	TRBV7-3	TRBJ1-4	TRBD1	CASGLIGTANEKLFF	TGTGCCAGCGGACTTATCGGGACAGCTAATGAAAAACTGTTTTTT
few	TRBV20-1	TRBJ2-7	TRBD1	CSARDRERAGGDEQYF	TGCAGTGCTAGAGATCGGGAGAGGGCAGGGGGCGACGAGCAGTACTTC
few	TRBV28	TRBJ1-5	TRBD1	CASSDRGIVDQPQHF	TGTGCCAGCAGTGACAGGGGCATTGTTGATCAGCCCCAGCATTTT
few	TRBV7-9	TRBJ1-2	TRBD1	CASSASTGTGAIRYGYTF	TGTGCCAGCAGCGCGTCCACCGGGACAGGGGCGATCCGCTATGGCTACACCTTC
few	TRBV11-2	TRBJ1-6	-	CASSLFIGGAATHNSPLHF	TGTGCCAGCAGCTTATTCATAGGAGGGGCCGCGACCCATAATTCACCCCTCCACTTT
-	TRBV7-6	TRBJ2-5	-	CASSLARFPQETQYF	TGTGCCAGCAGCTTAGCGCGGTTTCCCCAAGAGACCCAGTACTTC
-	TRBV14	TRBJ2-7	-	CASSPSGQYEQYF	TGTGCCAGCAGCCCTTCGGGCCAATACGAGCAGTACTTC
-	TRBV29-1	TRBJ1-2	-	CSVDGRDGYTF	TGCAGCGTTGACGGCAGGGACGGCTACACCTTC
few	TRBV19	TRBJ2-2	-	CASTGVVTGELFF	TGTGCCAGTACTGGGGTGGTCACCGGGGAGCTGTTTTTT
-	TRBV10-3	TRBJ2-1	-	CAISDVGSDNEQFF	TGTGCCATCAGTGATGTGGGTTCCGATAATGAGCAGTTCTTC
-	TRBV29-1	TRBJ2-2	TRBD1	CSARTGYQANTGELFF	TGCAGCGCGCGGACAGGTTATCAAGCGAACACCGGGGAGCTGTTTTTT
-	TRBV12-5	TRBJ1-1	-	CASGLQVAGYQGAEAFF	TGTGCTAGTGGCTTGCAAGTCGCCGGGTATCAAGGGGCTGAAGCTTTCTTT
-	TRBV19	TRBJ2-1	TRBD1	CASLDRVLDEQFF	TGTGCCAGTCTAGACAGGGTTTTAGATGAGCAGTTCTTC
few	TRBV7-9	TRBJ2-1	TRBD2	CASSLVSGLAGDEQFF	TGTGCCAGCAGCTTAGTTTCAGGACTAGCGGGGGATGAGCAGTTCTTC
many	TRBV7-6	TRBJ1-2	-	CASSSARDHYGYTF	TGTGCCAGCAGCTCTGCCCGGGACCACTATGGCTACACCTTC
-	TRBV18	TRBJ2-2	-	CASSLWPLAQLRMNTGELFF	TGTGCCAGCTCACTTTGGCCGCTAGCGCAACTACGAATGAACACCGGGGAGCTGTTTTTT
many	TRBV7-9	TRBJ1-4	-	CASSFGPSGKLFF	TGTGCCAGCAGCTTTGGCCCCAGTGGAAAACTGTTTTTT
-	TRBV7-9	TRBJ1-4	-	CASSDTGTEKLFF	TGTGCCAGCAGCGACACAGGGACTGAAAAACTGTTTTTT
-	TRBV27	TRBJ2-1	-	CASSLTRTAYNEQFF	TGTGCCAGCAGTTTAACCCGGACAGCCTACAATGAGCAGTTCTTC
many	TRBV28	TRBJ1-6	TRBD1	CASSSTGGLGSPLHF	TGTGCCAGCAGTTCGACAGGGGGGTTGGGTTCACCCCTCCACTTT
-	TRBV29-1	TRBJ2-7	TRBD1	CSGDRGTGYEQYF	TGCAGCGGTGACAGGGGAACGGGCTACGAGCAGTACTTC
many	TRBV2	TRBJ2-3	-	CASSEFLGASTDTQYF	TGTGCCAGCAGTGAATTTCTCGGCGCTAGCACAGATACGCAGTATTTT
-	TRBV6-6	TRBJ2-4	-	CASSYEVLAKNIQYF	TGTGCCAGCAGTTACGAAGTGCTAGCCAAAAACATTCAGTACTTC
-	TRBV2	TRBJ1-6	-	CASSDILGTATPLHF	TGTGCCAGCAGTGATATTTTGGGGACCGCCACCCCCCTCCACTTT
few	TRBV29-1	TRBJ1-2	-	CSVPGVRDGYTF	TGCAGCGTCCCGGGAGTCAGGGATGGCTACACCTTC
-	TRBV2	TRBJ2-1	-	CASRGDYTYNEQFF	TGTGCCAGCAGGGGGGATTACACCTACAATGAGCAGTTCTTC
few	TRBV2	TRBJ1-5	TRBD1	CASSPGQGVVQPQHF	TGTGCCAGCAGTCCTGGACAGGGGGTGGTTCAGCCCCAGCATTTT
-	TRBV12-3/TRBV12-4	TRBJ1-5	TRBD1	CASSMTGINQPQHF	TGTGCCAGCAGTATGACAGGGATCAATCAGCCCCAGCATTTT
large	TRBV19	TRBJ2-1	TRBD2	CASSIAGLAGVPSTDEQFF	TGTGCCAGTAGTATAGCGGGGCTAGCGGGGGTCCCATCTACGGATGAGCAGTTCTTC
-	TRBV6-1	TRBJ1-5	-	CASSEPVTGVNQPQHF	TGTGCCAGCAGTGAGCCAGTGACAGGAGTGAATCAGCCCCAGCATTTT
few	TRBV4-3	TRBJ2-6	-	CASSQASEYNSGANVLTF	TGCGCCAGCAGCCAAGCTTCAGAATACAACTCTGGGGCCAACGTCCTGACTTTC
-	TRBV7-9	TRBJ2-2	TRBD1	CASSPDRGWTGELFF	TGTGCCAGCAGCCCCGACAGGGGGTGGACCGGGGAGCTGTTTTTT
few	TRBV18	TRBJ2-7	-	CASSGTESYEQYF	TGTGCCAGCTCAGGCACAGAGTCCTACGAGCAGTACTTC
-	TRBV7-9	TRBJ1-1	-	CASSSAWGNTEASF	TGTGCCAGCAGCTCGGCGTGGGGGAACACTGAAGCTTCCTTT
once	TRBV5-8	TRBJ2-7	TRBD1	CASSRGTGPSYEQYF	TGTGCCAGCAGCCGAGGGACAGGACCATCCTACGAGCAGTACTTC
-	TRBV28	TRBJ2-5	-	CASSAAGADPKGEETQYF	TGTGCCAGCAGCGCGGCGGGGGCGGACCCTAAGGGGGAAGAGACCCAGTACTTC
-	TRBV29-1	TRBJ1-2	TRBD1	CSVEDRGQQGAGNYGYTF	TGCAGCGTTGAAGATCGTGGACAACAGGGGGCTGGTAACTATGGCTACACCTTC
-	TRBV19	TRBJ2-7	TRBD1	CASSAGTGGDYEQYF	TGTGCCAGTAGTGCAGGGACAGGGGGTGACTACGAGCAGTACTTC
-	TRBV7-4	TRBJ1-2	-	CASSIDAGLYGYTF	TGTGCCAGCAGTATAGATGCAGGTCTCTATGGCTACACCTTC
few	TRBV7-9	TRBJ2-3	TRBD2	CASRPSGVSTDTQYF	TGTGCCAGCCGGCCTAGCGGGGTTAGCACAGATACGCAGTATTTT
-	TRBV4-1	TRBJ1-4	-	CASRYTTVSNEKLFF	TGCGCCAGCAGGTACACGACAGTTTCTAATGAAAAACTGTTTTTT
many	TRBV6-2/TRBV6-3	TRBJ2-3	-	CASSDPRTDSTDTQYF	TGTGCCAGCAGCGACCCCAGGACCGACAGCACAGATACGCAGTATTTT